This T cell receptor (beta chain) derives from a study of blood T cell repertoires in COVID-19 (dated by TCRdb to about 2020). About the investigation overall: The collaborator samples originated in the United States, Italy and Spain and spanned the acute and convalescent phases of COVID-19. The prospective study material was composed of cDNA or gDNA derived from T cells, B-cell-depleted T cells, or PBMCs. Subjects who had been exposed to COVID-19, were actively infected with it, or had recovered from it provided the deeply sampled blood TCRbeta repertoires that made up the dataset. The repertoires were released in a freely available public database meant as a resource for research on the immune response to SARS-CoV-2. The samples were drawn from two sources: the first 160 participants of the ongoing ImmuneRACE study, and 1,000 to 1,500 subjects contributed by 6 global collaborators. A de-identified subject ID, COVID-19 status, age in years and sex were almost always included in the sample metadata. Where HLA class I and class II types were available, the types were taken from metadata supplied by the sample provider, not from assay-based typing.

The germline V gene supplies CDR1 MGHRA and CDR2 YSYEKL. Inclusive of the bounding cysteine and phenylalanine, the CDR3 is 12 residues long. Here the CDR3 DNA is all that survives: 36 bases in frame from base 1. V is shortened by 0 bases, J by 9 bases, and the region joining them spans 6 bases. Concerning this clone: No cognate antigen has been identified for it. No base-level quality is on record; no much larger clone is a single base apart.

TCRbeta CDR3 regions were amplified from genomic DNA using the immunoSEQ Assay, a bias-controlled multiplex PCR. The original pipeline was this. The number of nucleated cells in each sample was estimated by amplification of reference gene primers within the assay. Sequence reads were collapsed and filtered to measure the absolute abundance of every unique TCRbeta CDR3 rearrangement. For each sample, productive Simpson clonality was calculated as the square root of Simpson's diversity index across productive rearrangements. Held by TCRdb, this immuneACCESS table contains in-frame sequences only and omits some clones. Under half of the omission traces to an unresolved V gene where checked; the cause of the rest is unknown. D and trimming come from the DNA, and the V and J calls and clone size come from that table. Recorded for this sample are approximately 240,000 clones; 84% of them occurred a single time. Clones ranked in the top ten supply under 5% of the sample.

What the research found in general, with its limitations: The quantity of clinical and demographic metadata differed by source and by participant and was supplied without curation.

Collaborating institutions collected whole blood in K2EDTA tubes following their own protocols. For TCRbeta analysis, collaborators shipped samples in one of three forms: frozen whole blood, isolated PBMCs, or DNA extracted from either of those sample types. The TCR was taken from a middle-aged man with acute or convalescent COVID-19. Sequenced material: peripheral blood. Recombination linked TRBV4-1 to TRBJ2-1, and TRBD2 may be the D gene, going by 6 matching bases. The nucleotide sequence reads TGCGCCAGCAGCCAAGAGGAGGGTGAGCAGTTCTTC. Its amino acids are CASSQEEGEQFF.